This entry describes one T cell receptor (beta chain). This record comes from a study of early T cells in non-severe SARS-CoV-2 infection. TCRdb independently ran MiXCR on the 5' RACE reads; one entry per CDR3 protein. This sample has some 62,000 distinct CDR3 sequences, with approximately 9% found just once. The CDR3 has 14 amino acids. Trimming shortened V by 7 bases and J by 0 bases, and 11 bases separated the two germline ends. Germline CDR1 and CDR2: MNHNS and SASEGT. Input material: whole blood. The rearrangement joins TRBV6-1 to TRBJ2-3, with TRBD1 as a possible D gene (6 bases). The TCR sequence derives from an adult who was a healthcare worker with PCR-confirmed SARS-CoV-2 infection or an uninfected control (not recorded which). The CDR3 loop is CASTRQESTDTQYF. The CDR3 DNA sequence: TGTGCCAGCACCAGACAGGAAAGCACAGATACGCAGTATTTT.